The clone carrying this T cell receptor beta chain has only one observation. The antigen is unknown. The sample carries other DNA sequences with the same CDR3. PCR employed 60 Vbeta and 13 Jbeta primers. The repertoire was sequenced with immunoSEQ multiplex PCR; TCRdb's copy has only in-frame clones and lacks some. The sample has around 150,000 clones, approximately 88% seen once; the top ten hold 1.5%. This sample was included in a study of cytomegalovirus exposure and HLA in healthy donors. Study results and caveats: In a later analysis, parvovirus B19, influenza, CMV and Epstein-Barr virus appeared linked to several top co-occurrence clusters. Owing to their indistinguishability, certain V segments, notably TRBV6-2 and TRBV6-3, were excluded. Highly shared variants forming one cluster were likely a sequencing artifact. Later analysis suggested most CMV-associated TCR beta chains were HLA-restricted.

The CDR3 consists of 14 residues. Unmatched junction bases numbered 5, after V lost 2 bases and J lost 5 bases. Germline values: CDR1 SGHDT, CDR2 YYEEEE. The chain employs TRBV5-6 and TRBJ1-1, with 8 nucleotides matching TRBD1. Sequencing was done on a sample of PBMCs. This clonotype was obtained from a woman aged 18-35 years in good health and CMV-seronegative. In DNA, the CDR3 is TGTGCCAGCAGCTTCTCAGGGGGCGGGACTGAAGCTTTCTTT. It encodes CASSFSGGGTEAFF.